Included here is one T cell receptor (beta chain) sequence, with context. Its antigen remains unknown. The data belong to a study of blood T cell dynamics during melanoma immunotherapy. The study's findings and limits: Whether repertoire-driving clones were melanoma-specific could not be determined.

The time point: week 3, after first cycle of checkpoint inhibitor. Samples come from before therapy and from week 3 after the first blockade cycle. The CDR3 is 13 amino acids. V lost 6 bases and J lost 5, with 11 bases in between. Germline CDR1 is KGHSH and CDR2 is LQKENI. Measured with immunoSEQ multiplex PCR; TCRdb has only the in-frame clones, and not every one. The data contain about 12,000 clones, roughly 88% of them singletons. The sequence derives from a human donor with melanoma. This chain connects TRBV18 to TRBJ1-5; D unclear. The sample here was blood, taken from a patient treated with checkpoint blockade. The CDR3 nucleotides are TGTGCCAGCTCCCGGGGAAGGGATCAGCCCCAGCATTTT. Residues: CASSRGRDQPQHF.